Listed below are T cell receptor beta chains from one sample, sequenced in a study of blood T cell repertoires in COVID-19. Assay used: immunoSEQ multiplex PCR; TCRdb lists only in-frame clones, some missing. The table records 16,000 or so clones, approximately 86% of them present only once. Material for sequencing was peripheral blood. These receptors were taken from a human donor in a cohort sampled during active COVID-19. The CDR3 runs from the conserved cysteine through the conserved F or W. The D gene is left open where the match is weak. A clone size is listed for some rows: how often the clone was seen (once, few, many), or a class if it is expanded.

D gene,V gene,J gene,clone size,CDR3 protein,CDR3 DNA
.,TRBV2,TRBJ2-5,.,CASATQGQGPGETQYF,TGTGCCAGCGCTACCCAGGGACAAGGCCCAGGGGAGACCCAGTACTTC
TRBD2,TRBV5-4,TRBJ2-3,.,CASSLDSGGTDTQYF,TGTGCCAGCAGCTTGGATAGCGGGGGAACAGATACGCAGTATTTT
TRBD2,TRBV15,TRBJ2-5,.,CATSRGSGGARQETQYF,TGTGCCACCAGCAGAGGTAGCGGGGGGGCAAGGCAAGAGACCCAGTACTTC
TRBD2,TRBV7-7,TRBJ2-1,.,CASSLGIAGRYNEQFF,TGTGCTAGCAGCTTAGGGATAGCGGGGAGGTACAATGAGCAGTTCTTC
TRBD2,TRBV10-3,TRBJ2-4,.,CAISESSQTSGGAEAKNIQYF,TGTGCCATCAGTGAGTCGAGCCAGACTAGCGGGGGGGCCGAAGCCAAAAACATTCAGTACTTC
.,TRBV4-3,TRBJ2-2,.,CASSQVSGVVPGELFF,TGCGCCAGCAGCCAAGTATCAGGGGTGGTTCCCGGGGAGCTGTTTTTT
TRBD2,TRBV7-9,TRBJ2-3,.,CASSFLAGGPRSTDTQYF,TGTGCCAGCAGCTTTCTAGCGGGGGGGCCCCGAAGCACAGATACGCAGTATTTT
TRBD1,TRBV2,TRBJ1-1,.,CASRDSLNTEAFF,TGTGCCAGCCGGGACAGCTTGAACACTGAAGCTTTCTTT
.,TRBV3-1/TRBV3-2,TRBJ1-4,.,CASSFVEGGLFF,TGTGCCAGCAGCTTCGTTGAGGGAGGACTGTTTTTT
.,TRBV5-1,TRBJ2-6,.,CASSLEVRSSGANVLTF,TGCGCCAGCAGCTTGGAAGTTCGGAGCTCTGGGGCCAACGTCCTGACTTTC
TRBD2,TRBV13,TRBJ2-3,.,CASSPGGVGTDTQYF,TGTGCCAGCAGCCCGGGGGGGGTGGGCACAGATACGCAGTATTTT
.,TRBV19,TRBJ1-2,.,CASSIDGAYGYTF,TGTGCCAGTAGTATAGATGGGGCCTATGGCTACACCTTC
TRBD1,TRBV7-2,TRBJ2-3,once,CASSSRIGTGALTDTQYF,TGTGCCAGCAGCTCTCGGATCGGGACAGGGGCCCTCACAGATACGCAGTATTTT
TRBD1,TRBV19,TRBJ2-6,.,CASSMEGTGDSGANVLTF,TGTGCCAGTAGTATGGAAGGGACAGGCGACTCTGGGGCCAACGTCCTGACTTTC
TRBD2,TRBV6-5,TRBJ2-1,.,CASSYRPGLAVNEQFF,TGTGCCAGCAGTTACCGGCCGGGACTAGCGGTCAATGAGCAGTTCTTC
TRBD2,TRBV9,TRBJ2-7,.,CASSPRVSGTFDEQYF,TGTGCCAGCAGCCCCCGGGTTAGCGGGACTTTCGACGAGCAGTACTTC
.,TRBV11-2,TRBJ2-7,.,CASSYDSRRAVHEQYF,TGTGCCAGCAGCTATGATTCGCGGAGGGCGGTCCACGAGCAGTACTTC
TRBD1,TRBV29-1,TRBJ2-1,.,CSVHRDRDKLGQFF,TGCAGCGTCCACAGGGACAGGGATAAATTGGGGCAGTTCTTC
TRBD1,TRBV7-3,TRBJ1-2,few,CASSSTGGLYYGYTF,TGTGCCAGCAGCTCGACAGGGGGCTTGTACTATGGCTACACCTTC
.,TRBV7-3,TRBJ2-3,once,CASSLRGSTDTQYF,TGTGCCAGCAGCTTACGGGGGAGCACAGATACGCAGTATTTT
.,TRBV7-2,TRBJ1-6,few,CASSLNRAQVGSPLHF,TGTGCCAGCAGCTTAAACAGGGCCCAAGTCGGCTCACCCCTCCACTTT
.,TRBV4-3,TRBJ2-3,.,CASSQGADTQYF,TGCGCCAGCAGCCAAGGAGCGGATACGCAGTATTTT
.,TRBV4-1,TRBJ1-2,medium-sized,CASSTTGINYGYTF,TGCGCCAGCAGCACCACAGGGATTAACTATGGCTACACCTTC
.,TRBV6-1,TRBJ2-5,.,CASSEDPSRETQYF,TGTGCCAGCAGTGAAGACCCCAGCAGGGAGACCCAGTACTTC
TRBD1,TRBV7-2,TRBJ2-7,.,CASRYGTDSYEQYF,TGTGCCAGCAGATACGGGACAGATTCCTACGAGCAGTACTTC
.,TRBV10-3,TRBJ2-3,.,CAISEYFTDTQYF,TGTGCCATCAGTGAGTACTTCACAGATACGCAGTATTTT
.,TRBV5-1,TRBJ1-5,.,CASSLAGEDQPQHF,TGCGCCAGCAGCTTGGCAGGTGAAGATCAGCCCCAGCATTTT
.,TRBV27,TRBJ2-3,.,CASRSPTAFGTDTQYF,TGTGCCAGCAGGAGTCCGACAGCCTTTGGCACAGATACGCAGTATTTT
TRBD1,TRBV7-8,TRBJ1-3,few,CASSPLTGTSGNTIYF,TGTGCCAGCAGCCCCCTGACAGGGACCTCTGGAAACACCATATATTTT
TRBD2,TRBV18,TRBJ2-2,.,CASSPLTSGELNTGELFF,TGTGCCAGCTCACCATTGACTAGCGGGGAGCTAAACACCGGGGAGCTGTTTTTT
.,TRBV9,TRBJ1-3,.,CASSVDLGVAAGNTIYF,TGTGCCAGCAGCGTAGATCTAGGGGTCGCTGCTGGAAACACCATATATTTT
.,TRBV18,TRBJ1-4,.,CASSPEGWSEKLFF,TGTGCCAGCTCACCAGAGGGTTGGTCTGAAAAACTGTTTTTT
.,TRBV4-1,TRBJ2-7,.,CASSQDLDSQPEQYF,TGCGCCAGCAGCCAAGATCTTGACAGTCAACCCGAGCAGTACTTC
.,TRBV5-1,TRBJ1-4,.,CASSLSGGEEKLFF,TGCGCCAGCAGCTTGAGCGGGGGAGAAGAAAAACTGTTTTTT
TRBD1,TRBV12-3/TRBV12-4,TRBJ2-7,.,CASSFNRGNEQYF,TGTGCCAGCAGTTTTAACAGGGGGAACGAGCAGTACTTC
.,TRBV11-2,TRBJ2-7,.,CASSLVGTLSSYEQYF,TGTGCCAGCAGCTTAGTTGGGACTCTGAGCTCCTACGAGCAGTACTTC
.,TRBV9,TRBJ2-7,.,CASSVAPSYEQYF,TGTGCCAGCAGCGTGGCACCCTCCTACGAGCAGTACTTC
.,TRBV5-1,TRBJ2-1,.,CASSLAGAVEQFF,TGCGCCAGCAGCTTGGCCGGAGCAGTTGAGCAGTTCTTC
.,TRBV6-5,TRBJ1-2,.,CASSSPREDYGYTF,TGTGCCAGCAGTTCCCCCAGGGAGGACTATGGCTACACCTTC
.,TRBV9,TRBJ2-2,.,CASSVVQNTGELFF,TGTGCCAGCAGCGTAGTTCAGAACACCGGGGAGCTGTTTTTT
TRBD1,TRBV2,TRBJ1-2,.,CASRDRSYGYTF,TGTGCCAGCAGGGACAGGTCTTATGGCTACACCTTC
.,TRBV7-8,TRBJ1-4,.,CASSPSRGGKLFF,TGTGCCAGCAGCCCCTCACGGGGGGGAAAACTGTTTTTT